These T cell receptor beta chains were read from a single sample in a study of T cell responses to AZD1222 COVID-19 vaccine. The table came from immunoSEQ multiplex PCR; TCRdb's copy has only in-frame clones and leaves some out. Among more than 75,000 clones listed, less than 95% were seen once. Sequencing used peripheral blood, obtained 28 days after the second AZD1222 dose. All receptors come from an adult who received the AZD1222 COVID-19 vaccine. CDR3s include the opening cysteine and the closing phenylalanine or tryptophan. D genes are given only for firm matches. Expanded clones are given a class, and other clones once, few, many or no size at all.

CDR3 DNA: TGTGCCAGCAGTGGATTGGGACAGGGGGCGGCCGGGGAGCTGTTTTTT; CDR3 protein: CASSGLGQGAAGELFF; clone size: NA; D gene: TRBD1; J gene: TRBJ2-2; V gene: TRBV28
CDR3 DNA: TGTGCCAGCAGCCGAAACCGGGGCGGGGAGCTGTTTTTT; CDR3 protein: CASSRNRGGELFF; clone size: once; D gene: NA; J gene: TRBJ2-2; V gene: TRBV2
CDR3 DNA: TGTGCCAGCAGTTACGGTATTGTAGATACGCAGTATTTT; CDR3 protein: CASSYGIVDTQYF; clone size: NA; D gene: NA; J gene: TRBJ2-3; V gene: TRBV6-2/TRBV6-3
CDR3 DNA: TGTGCCAGCTCACTAAGTCCGAACACTGAAGCTTTCTTT; CDR3 protein: CASSLSPNTEAFF; clone size: NA; D gene: NA; J gene: TRBJ1-1; V gene: TRBV18
CDR3 DNA: TGTGCCAGCAGCCTGGGCCTGGGAGACACCATATATTTT; CDR3 protein: CASSLGLGDTIYF; clone size: once; D gene: NA; J gene: TRBJ1-3; V gene: TRBV7-9
CDR3 DNA: TGTGCCAGCAGCACCCTTAGACTGAGCTCCTACAATGAGCAGTTCTTC; CDR3 protein: CASSTLRLSSYNEQFF; clone size: NA; D gene: NA; J gene: TRBJ2-1; V gene: TRBV7-2
CDR3 DNA: TGTGCCAGCTCCCCCGATCCCGTTTATGAGCAGTTCTTC; CDR3 protein: CASSPDPVYEQFF; clone size: NA; D gene: NA; J gene: TRBJ2-1; V gene: TRBV28
CDR3 DNA: TGTGCCACCAGCAGCGCCGGGACAGGGTGGATTGGCTACACCTTC; CDR3 protein: CATSSAGTGWIGYTF; clone size: NA; D gene: TRBD1; J gene: TRBJ1-2; V gene: TRBV15
CDR3 DNA: TGTGCCAGCAGTCCCTTGGGCCAGGGGGGCCTCTACGAGCAGTACTTC; CDR3 protein: CASSPLGQGGLYEQYF; clone size: NA; D gene: NA; J gene: TRBJ2-7; V gene: TRBV27
CDR3 DNA: TGTGCCAGCAGCTTTACCATGACAGGGGCCGGGGAGCTGTTTTTT; CDR3 protein: CASSFTMTGAGELFF; clone size: NA; D gene: TRBD1; J gene: TRBJ2-2; V gene: TRBV11-2
CDR3 DNA: TGTGCCAGCAGCTTGAGGGGGCAGGGAGTTCAGCCCCAGCATTTT; CDR3 protein: CASSLRGQGVQPQHF; clone size: NA; D gene: TRBD1; J gene: TRBJ1-5; V gene: TRBV5-6
CDR3 DNA: TGTGCCAGCAGCTTAGGGGGACTAGGGTCCTACGGTGAGCAGTTCTTC; CDR3 protein: CASSLGGLGSYGEQFF; clone size: NA; D gene: TRBD2; J gene: TRBJ2-1; V gene: TRBV7-8